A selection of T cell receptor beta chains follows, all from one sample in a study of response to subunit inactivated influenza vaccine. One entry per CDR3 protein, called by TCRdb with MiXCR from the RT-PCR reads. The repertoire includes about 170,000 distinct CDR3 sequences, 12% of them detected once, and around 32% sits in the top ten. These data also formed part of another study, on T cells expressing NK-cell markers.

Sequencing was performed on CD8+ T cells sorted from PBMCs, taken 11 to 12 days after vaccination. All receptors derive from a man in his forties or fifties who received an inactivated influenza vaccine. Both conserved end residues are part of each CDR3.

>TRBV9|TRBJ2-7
CASSVGTSVFYEQYF
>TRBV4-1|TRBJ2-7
CASSQVAGPPDSSYEQYF
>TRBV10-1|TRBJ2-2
CASSEVSGAGELFF
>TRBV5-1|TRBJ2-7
CASSLDAGIRSRGYEQYF
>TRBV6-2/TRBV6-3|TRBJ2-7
CASSRTYDEQYF
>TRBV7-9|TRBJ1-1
CASSLIPNTEAFF
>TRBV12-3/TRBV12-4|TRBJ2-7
CASSLVAGPYEQYF
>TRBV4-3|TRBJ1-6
CASSQSTGSYSPLHF
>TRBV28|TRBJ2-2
CASSLWQGTNTGELFF
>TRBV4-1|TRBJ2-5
CASSQGVKEIQETQYF
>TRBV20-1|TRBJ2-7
CSARGRENYEQYF
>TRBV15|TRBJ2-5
CATSRDGALQETQYF
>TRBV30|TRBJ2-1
CAWSVGTSAYNEQFF
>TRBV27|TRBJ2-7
CASSFSSGPLSYEQYF
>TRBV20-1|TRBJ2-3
CSAPDRGPTDTQYF
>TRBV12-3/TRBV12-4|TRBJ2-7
CASRSGLAGFYEQYF
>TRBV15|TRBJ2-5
CATSRAGIRDF
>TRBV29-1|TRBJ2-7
CSLARWGTGDLYEQYF
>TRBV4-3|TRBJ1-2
CASSHEGEGNYGYTF
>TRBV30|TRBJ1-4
CAWSRGSSTTNEKLFF
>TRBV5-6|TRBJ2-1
CASSLGVTAYNEQFF
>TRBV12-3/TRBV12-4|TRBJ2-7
CASSAVGAYEQYF
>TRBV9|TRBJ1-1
CASSALGAGGRAFF
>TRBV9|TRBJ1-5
CASSVSSSQPQHF
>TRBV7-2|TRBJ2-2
CASSLGHSTGELFF
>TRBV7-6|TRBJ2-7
CASSLSGQGFYEQYF
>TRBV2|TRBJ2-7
CASNLGEQYF
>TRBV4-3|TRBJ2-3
CATQRDGAGTDTQYF
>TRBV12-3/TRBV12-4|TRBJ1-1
CASSDRGDTEAFF
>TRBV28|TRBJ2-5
CASSDARAGLETQYF
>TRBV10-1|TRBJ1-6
CASSGPGTGTNSPLHF
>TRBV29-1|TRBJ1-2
CSVVGTPVAF
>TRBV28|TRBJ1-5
CASSSHYRANQPQHF
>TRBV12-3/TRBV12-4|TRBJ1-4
CASSLWADNEKLFF
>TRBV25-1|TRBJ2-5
CASLGSRDRGQWETQYF
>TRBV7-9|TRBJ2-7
CASSTRTLGAGSYEQYF
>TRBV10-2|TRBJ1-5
CASSETQPQPQHF
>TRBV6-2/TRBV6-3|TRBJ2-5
CASSYDGETQYF
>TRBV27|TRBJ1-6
CASSLGRSRSPLHF
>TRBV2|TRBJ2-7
CASSEALIYEQYF
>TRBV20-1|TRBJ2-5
CSAQRLDWLAGQETQYF
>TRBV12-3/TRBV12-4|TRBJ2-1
CASSFSGGAVSNEQFF
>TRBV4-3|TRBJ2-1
CASSQDPLKSYNEQFF
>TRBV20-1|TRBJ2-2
CSAVELNTGELFF
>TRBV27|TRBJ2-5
CASSFQGDQETQYF
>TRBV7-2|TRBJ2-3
CASSRWIGGTDTQYF
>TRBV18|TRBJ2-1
CASSPTGTGDEQFF
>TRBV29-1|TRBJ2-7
CSVGEAGAYEQYF
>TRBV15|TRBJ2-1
CATSRTPHGTSGNNEQFF
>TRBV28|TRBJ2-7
CASSPLGGYSYEQYF
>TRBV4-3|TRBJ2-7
CASSQGVAGGSYEQYF
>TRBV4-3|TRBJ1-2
CASSQASGGAGYTF
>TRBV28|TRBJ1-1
CASSGRDRWGTEAFF
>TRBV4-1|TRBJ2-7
CASSPSGSDPSYEQYF